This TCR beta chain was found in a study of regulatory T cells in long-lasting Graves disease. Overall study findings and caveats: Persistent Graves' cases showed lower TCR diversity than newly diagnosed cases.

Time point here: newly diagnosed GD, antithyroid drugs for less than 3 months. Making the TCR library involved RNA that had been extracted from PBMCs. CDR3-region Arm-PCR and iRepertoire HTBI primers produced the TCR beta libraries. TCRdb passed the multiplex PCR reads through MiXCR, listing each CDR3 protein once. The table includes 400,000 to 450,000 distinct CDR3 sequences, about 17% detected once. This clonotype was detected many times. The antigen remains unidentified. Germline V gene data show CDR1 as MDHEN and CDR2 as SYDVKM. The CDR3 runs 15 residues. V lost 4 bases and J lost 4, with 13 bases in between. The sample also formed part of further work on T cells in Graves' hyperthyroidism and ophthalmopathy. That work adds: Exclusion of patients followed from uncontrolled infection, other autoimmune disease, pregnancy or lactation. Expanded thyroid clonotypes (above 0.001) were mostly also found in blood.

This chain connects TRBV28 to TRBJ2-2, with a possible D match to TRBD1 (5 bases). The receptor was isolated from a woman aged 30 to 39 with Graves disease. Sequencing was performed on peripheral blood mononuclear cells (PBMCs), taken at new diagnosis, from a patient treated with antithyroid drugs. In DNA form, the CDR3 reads TGTGCCAGCAGTTCTAACCGACAGCTCACCGGGGAGCTGTTTTTT. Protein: CASSSNRQLTGELFF.